Sequencing of this T cell receptor (beta chain) was carried out in a study of OX40 agonist ivuxolimab in advanced cancers. Looking at the study overall: Ivuxolimab, which patients received intravenously every 2 weeks, was dosed at 0.01 to 10 mg/kg.

Study conclusions and caveats: CD8+ T cells (on average) carried more expanded clones than CD4+ T cells.

With respect to this clone: Its target is unknown.

The data were produced by immunoSEQ multiplex PCR, yet TCRdb's version contains in-frame clones alone and is incomplete. Of some 16,000 clones in the sample, 75% to 90% were seen once. This clonotype was obtained from an adult with an advanced solid tumor such as melanoma, head and neck, liver or kidney cancer. The sample here was CD4+ or CD8+ T cells sorted from blood, taken in a trial of the OX40 agonist ivuxolimab.

CDR3 in amino acids: CASAYTQEGAYEQFF. For the CDR3, the DNA is TGTGCCAGCGCCTATACCCAGGAGGGGGCTTATGAGCAGTTCTTC. The gene calls are TRBV6-4 and TRBJ2-1, with D perhaps matching TRBD1 (7 bases). The V gene's germline CDR1 is MRHNA and CDR2 SNTAGT. Trimming stripped 8 bases from V and 8 bases from J, with 22 bases between. The length of the CDR3 is 15 residues.